Shown below are 13 T cell receptor beta chains from a single sample sequenced in a study of cytomegalovirus exposure and HLA in healthy donors. Use of 60 Vbeta and 13 Jbeta primers characterized the PCR. Generated by immunoSEQ multiplex PCR, the TCRdb table keeps only in-frame clones and is missing some. Of 100,000 to 150,000 clones detected, 65% to 90% appear once; the ten largest clones hold around 1.2%. Sequencing was done on a sample of PBMCs. The receptors derive from a girl aged 2-10 years in good health and CMV-seronegative.

This sequence joins TRBV4-1 and TRBJ2-4; 7 bases map to TRBD1. The CDR3 spans 14 residues. The germline CDR1 and CDR2 sequences are MGHRA and YSYEKL. V shed 3 bases and J 6 bases; nucleotides not matched to a gene: 5. CDR3 residues: CASSQGTVGNIQYF. Here the CDR3 DNA reads TGCGCCAGCAGCCAGGGGACAGTGGGAAACATTCAGTACTTC.

The chain combines TRBV7-8 with TRBJ2-5; 8 bases line up with TRBD1. The tail of the sequence fits TRBJ2-7 better, so the J call may be wrong. The germline V gene encodes CDR1 SGHVS and CDR2 FQNEAQ. The CDR3 consists of 16 residues. CDR3 sequence reads: CASSIRTGSASYEQYF. CDR3 in DNA: TGTGCCAGCAGCATACGGACAGGGTCAGCCTCCTACGAGCAGTACTTC.

V is TRBV19 and J is TRBJ1-5, with no clear D. The germline V and J ends were trimmed by 6 bases and 1 base, with 4 bases remaining between them. This CDR3 region has 12 residues. The germline CDR1 and CDR2 sequences are LNHDA and SQIVND (reference sequence). CDR3 loop: CASSLSNQPQHF. The CDR3 region has the DNA TGTGCCAGTAGCCTCAGCAATCAGCCCCAGCATTTT.

About this clone: The CDR3 does not close with the conserved phenylalanine or tryptophan, likely indicating a read error. This CDR3 is CASSAMGRPGDTQYV. DNA for the CDR3: TGTGCCAGCAGTGCCATGGGGCGACCGGGGGATACGCAGTATGTT. The chain recombines TRBV2 with TRBJ2-3; the D call may be TRBD1 or TRBD2 (5 bases each). CDR1 is SNHLY, CDR2 FYNNEI, per germline. Trimming took 4 bases from V and 6 from J, leaving 17 bases between them. There are 15 residues in the CDR3.

The rearrangement joins TRBV2 to TRBJ1-5; 10 bases are a match to TRBD1. Germline CDR1 reads SNHLY; CDR2 reads FYNNEI. The CDR3 runs 14 residues. The trim removed 6 bases at V and 5 bases at J, leaving 4 bases unmatched. The CDR3 region is CASSVDRGHQPQHF. CDR3 DNA sequence: TGTGCCAGCAGCGTCGACAGGGGGCATCAGCCCCAGCATTTT.

The genes are TRBV27 and TRBJ2-2; D might be TRBD1 (6 bases). The V gene lost 6 bases and the J gene lost 7 bases, with 9 bases spanning the gap. Germline V gene data show CDR1 as MNHEY and CDR2 as SMNVEV (reference sequence). This CDR3 is 12 amino acids long. CDR3 DNA: TGTGCCAGCAGGCTAGGGGGCGGGGAGCTGTTTTTT. Its protein is CASRLGGGELFF.

The rearrangement links TRBV6-5 to TRBJ2-7, with 7 bases fitting TRBD2. The CDR3 sequence is 15 residues long. Trimming removed 6 bases from V and 3 bases from J; junction bases left unmatched: 11. Germline V CDR1 and CDR2: MNHEY, SVGAGI. CDR3 nucleotides: TGTGCCAGCAGCCTTACCCGACTAGCCCACTACGAGCAGTACTTC. Amino acid sequence: CASSLTRLAHYEQYF.

CDR3 sequence (DNA): TGTGCCAGCAGCAAACAGGGGGCTGAAGCTTTCTTT. Translation: CASSKQGAEAFF. The chain employs TRBV21-1 and TRBJ1-1; the table's D call, TRBD1, was not checked against the DNA. TRBV21-1 is a listed pseudogene. The CDR3 covers 12 residues.

This clone was seen more than once but under ten times. The chain employs TRBV13 and TRBJ1-2; 9 nucleotides align to TRBD1. Germline CDR1 PRHDT, CDR2 FYEKMQ (reference sequence). The CDR3 is 15 amino acids. V lost 8 bases to trimming and J lost 0 bases; unmatched junction nucleotides: 7. DNA for the CDR3: TGTGCCAGCGGAGGGACAGGGACGACTAACTATGGCTACACCTTC. Amino acid sequence: CASGGTGTTNYGYTF.

About this clone: Other DNA sequences in the sample encode the same CDR3. The rearrangement joins TRBV27 to TRBJ2-5; 10 bases fit TRBD1. Germline CDR1 is MNHEY and CDR2 is SMNVEV (reference sequence). The V segment lost 0 bases and the J segment 4 bases; nucleotides outside the gene matches: 5. CDR3 size: 16 residues. CDR3 sequence (DNA): TGTGCCAGCAGTTTATCGATGACAGGGGGCTCAGAGACCCAGTACTTC. As protein: CASSLSMTGGSETQYF.

The rearrangement joins TRBV7-3 to TRBJ2-7, with 8 nucleotides matching TRBD2. Germline-derived CDR1 and CDR2 are SGHTA and FQGTGA. V shed 5 bases and J 0 bases; nucleotides not matched to a gene: 6. This CDR3 has 15 amino acids. The DNA for the CDR3 is TGTGCCAGCAGCCTCCGGAGCGGGGGCTCCTACGAGCAGTACTTC. It encodes CASSLRSGGSYEQYF.

V and J are TRBV27 and TRBJ1-1, with 7 bases fitting TRBD1. Germline V lookup: CDR1 MNHEY, CDR2 SMNVEV (reference sequence). V gave up 4 bases and J gave up 12 bases; unmatched junction bases: 14. This CDR3 has 14 residues. CDR3 region: CASSSTGDLGISFF. DNA for the CDR3: TGTGCCAGCAGTTCAACAGGGGATCTCGGGATATCTTTCTTT.

The chain joins TRBV19 to TRBJ1-1, with no clear D. V gave up 6 bases and J gave up 4 bases, with 9 bases separating them. The germline V gene has CDR1 LNHDA and CDR2 SQIVND (reference sequence). The CDR3 has 12 residues. CDR3 in amino acids: CASRLVGTEAFF. The CDR3 nucleotides read TGTGCCAGTAGACTTGTTGGCACTGAAGCTTTCTTT.